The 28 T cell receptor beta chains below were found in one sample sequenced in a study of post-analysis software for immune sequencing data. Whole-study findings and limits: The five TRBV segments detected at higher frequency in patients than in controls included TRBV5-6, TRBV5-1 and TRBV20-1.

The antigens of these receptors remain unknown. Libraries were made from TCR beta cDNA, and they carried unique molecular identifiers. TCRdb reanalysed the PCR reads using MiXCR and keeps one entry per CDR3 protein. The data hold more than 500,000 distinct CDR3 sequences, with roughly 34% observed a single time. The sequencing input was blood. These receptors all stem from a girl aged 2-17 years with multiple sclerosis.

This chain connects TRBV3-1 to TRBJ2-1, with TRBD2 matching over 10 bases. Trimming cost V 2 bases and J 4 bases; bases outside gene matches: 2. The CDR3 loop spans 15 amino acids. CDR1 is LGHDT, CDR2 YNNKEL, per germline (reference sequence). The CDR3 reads CASSQSSGGYNEQFF. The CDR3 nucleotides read TGTGCCAGCAGCCAATCTAGCGGGGGATACAATGAGCAGTTCTTC.

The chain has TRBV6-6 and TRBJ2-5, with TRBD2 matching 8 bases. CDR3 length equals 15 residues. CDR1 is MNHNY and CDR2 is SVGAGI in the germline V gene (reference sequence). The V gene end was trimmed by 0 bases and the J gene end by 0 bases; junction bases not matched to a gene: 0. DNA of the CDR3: TGTGCCAGCAGTTACTCGGGACTAGACCAAGAGACCCAGTACTTC. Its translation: CASSYSGLDQETQYF.

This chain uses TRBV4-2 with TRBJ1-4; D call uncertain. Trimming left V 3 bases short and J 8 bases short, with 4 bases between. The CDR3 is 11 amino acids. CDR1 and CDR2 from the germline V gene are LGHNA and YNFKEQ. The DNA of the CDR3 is TGTGCCAGCAGCCAGGAAGAAAAACTGTTTTTT. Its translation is CASSQEEKLFF.

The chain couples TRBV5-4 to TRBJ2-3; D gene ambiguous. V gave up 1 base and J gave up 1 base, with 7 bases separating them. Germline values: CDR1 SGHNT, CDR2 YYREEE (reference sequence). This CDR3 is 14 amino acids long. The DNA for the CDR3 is TGTGCCAGCAGCTTGTCGGTGCGCACAGATACGCAGTATTTT. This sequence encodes CASSLSVRTDTQYF.

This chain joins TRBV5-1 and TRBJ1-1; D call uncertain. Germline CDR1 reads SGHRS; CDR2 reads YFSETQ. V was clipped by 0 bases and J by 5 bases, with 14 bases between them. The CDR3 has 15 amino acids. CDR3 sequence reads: CASSLAVEAGTEAFF. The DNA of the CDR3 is TGCGCCAGCAGCTTGGCCGTGGAAGCGGGGACTGAAGCTTTCTTT.

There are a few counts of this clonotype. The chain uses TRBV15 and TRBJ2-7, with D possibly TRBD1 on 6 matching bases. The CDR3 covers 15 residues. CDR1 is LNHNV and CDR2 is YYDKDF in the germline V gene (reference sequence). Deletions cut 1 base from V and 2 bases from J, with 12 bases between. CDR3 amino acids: CATSRGGDIPYEQYF. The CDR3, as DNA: TGTGCCACCAGCAGAGGAGGGGACATCCCCTACGAGCAGTACTTC.

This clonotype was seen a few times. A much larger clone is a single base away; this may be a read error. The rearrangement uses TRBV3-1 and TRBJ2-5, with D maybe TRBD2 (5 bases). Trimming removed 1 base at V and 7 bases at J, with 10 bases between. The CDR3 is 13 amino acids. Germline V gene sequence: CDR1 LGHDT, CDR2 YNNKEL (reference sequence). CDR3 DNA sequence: TGTGCCAGCAGCCAAGTGGAGGCAGGGACCCAGTACTTC. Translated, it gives CASSQVEAGTQYF.

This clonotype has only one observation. DNA for the CDR3: TGTGCCAGCAGTCCCGGGGGGGGGCAGCAGTACTTC. Translation: CASSPGGGQQYF. This sequence joins TRBV25-1 and TRBJ2-7, with 8 bases identical to TRBD2. The germline V gene has CDR1 MGHDK and CDR2 SYGVNS. CDR3 length: 12 amino acids. The V segment lost 5 bases and the J segment 8 bases; nucleotides outside the gene matches: 5.

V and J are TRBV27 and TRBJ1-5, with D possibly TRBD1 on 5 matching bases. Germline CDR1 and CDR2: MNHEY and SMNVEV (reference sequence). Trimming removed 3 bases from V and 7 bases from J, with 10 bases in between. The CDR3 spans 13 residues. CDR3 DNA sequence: TGTGCCAGCAGTTTTGGGGCGGGCCAGCCCCAGCATTTT. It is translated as CASSFGAGQPQHF.

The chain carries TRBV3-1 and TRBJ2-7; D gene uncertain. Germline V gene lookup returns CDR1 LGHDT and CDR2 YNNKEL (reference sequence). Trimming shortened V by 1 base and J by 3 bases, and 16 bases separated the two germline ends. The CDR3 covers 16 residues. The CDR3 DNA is TGTGCCAGCAGCCAAGTCCCGCTGTTACACATCTACGAGCAGTACTTC. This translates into CASSQVPLLHIYEQYF.

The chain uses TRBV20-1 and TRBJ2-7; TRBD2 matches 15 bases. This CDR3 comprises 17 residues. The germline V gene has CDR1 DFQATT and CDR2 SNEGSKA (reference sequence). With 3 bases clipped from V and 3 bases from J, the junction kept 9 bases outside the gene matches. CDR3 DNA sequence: TGCAGTGCTAGGCCCGGGACTAGCGGGGGGCCCCACTACGAGCAGTACTTC. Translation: CSARPGTSGGPHYEQYF.

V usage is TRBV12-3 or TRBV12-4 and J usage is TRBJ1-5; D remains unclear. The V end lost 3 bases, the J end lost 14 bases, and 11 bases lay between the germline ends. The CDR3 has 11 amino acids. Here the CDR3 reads CASSFYGPKHF. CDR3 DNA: TGTGCCAGCAGTTTTTATGGGCCGAAGCATTTT.

The CDR3 region has the DNA TGCGCCAGCAGCCCCAAGGGAACAGGGGGCGTTGACGCTTTCTTT. It codes for CASSPKGTGGVDAFF. This chain links TRBV5-1 with TRBJ1-1; 9 bases are shared with TRBD1. This CDR3 region has 15 residues. Trimming at V came to 4 bases and at J to 11 bases, leaving 15 bases not matched to a gene. The V gene's germline CDR1 is SGHRS and CDR2 YFSETQ.

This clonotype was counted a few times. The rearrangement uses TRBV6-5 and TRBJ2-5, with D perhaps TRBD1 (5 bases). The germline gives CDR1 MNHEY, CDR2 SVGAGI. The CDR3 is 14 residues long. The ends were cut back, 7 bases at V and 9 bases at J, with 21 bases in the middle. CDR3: CASNSLDRLGAQYF. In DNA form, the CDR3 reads TGTGCCAGCAATAGCCTCGACAGACTCGGAGCCCAGTACTTC.

The CDR3 protein is CASSKFRQGASYNEQFF. The CDR3 nucleotides are TGTGCCAGCAGCAAATTTAGACAGGGAGCTTCTTACAATGAGCAGTTCTTC. J is TRBJ2-1 and V is TRBV7-2; TRBD1 matches 7 bases. The V gene's germline CDR1 is SGHTA and CDR2 FQGNSA. V gave up 5 bases and J gave up 4 bases; unmatched junction bases: 14. The length of the CDR3 is 17 residues.

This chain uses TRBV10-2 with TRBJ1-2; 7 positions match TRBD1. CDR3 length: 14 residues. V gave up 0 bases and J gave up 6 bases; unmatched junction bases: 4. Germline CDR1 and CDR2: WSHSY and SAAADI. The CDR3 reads CASSESTGVHGYTF. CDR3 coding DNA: TGCGCCAGCAGTGAGTCAACAGGGGTCCATGGCTACACCTTC.

The CDR3: CSARVSGGEGTQYF. The DNA for the CDR3 is TGCAGTGCTAGAGTTAGCGGGGGGGAAGGTACGCAGTATTTT. The rearrangement links TRBV20-1 to TRBJ2-3; 11 nucleotides agree with TRBD2. Germline CDR1 and CDR2: DFQATT and SNEGSKA (reference sequence). The CDR3 is 14 residues long. V shed 1 base and J 8 bases; nucleotides not matched to a gene: 5.

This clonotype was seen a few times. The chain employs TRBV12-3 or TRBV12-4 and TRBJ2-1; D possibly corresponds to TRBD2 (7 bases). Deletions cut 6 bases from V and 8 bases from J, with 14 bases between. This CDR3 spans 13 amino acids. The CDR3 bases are TGTGCCAGCAGACGGGGGGCGTACGATGAGCAGTTCTTC. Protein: CASRRGAYDEQFF.

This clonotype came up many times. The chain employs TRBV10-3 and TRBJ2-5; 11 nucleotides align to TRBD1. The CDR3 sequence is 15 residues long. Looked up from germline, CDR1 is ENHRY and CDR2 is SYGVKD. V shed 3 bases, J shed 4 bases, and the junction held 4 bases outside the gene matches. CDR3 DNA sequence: TGTGCCATCAGTGACGGACAGGGGGCAGGAGAGACCCAGTACTTC. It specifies CAISDGQGAGETQYF.

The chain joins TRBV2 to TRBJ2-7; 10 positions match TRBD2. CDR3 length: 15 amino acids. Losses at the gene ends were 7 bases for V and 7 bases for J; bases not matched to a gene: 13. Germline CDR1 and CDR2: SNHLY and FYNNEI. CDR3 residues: CASKPMASGGYEQYF. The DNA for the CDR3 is TGTGCCAGCAAACCCATGGCTAGCGGGGGCTATGAGCAGTACTTC.

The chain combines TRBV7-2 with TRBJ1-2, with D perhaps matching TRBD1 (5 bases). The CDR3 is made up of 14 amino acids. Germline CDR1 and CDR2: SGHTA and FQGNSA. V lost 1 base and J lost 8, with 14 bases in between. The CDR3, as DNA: TGTGCCAGCAGCTTAGACAATTTTGGGGGAGGCTACACCTTC. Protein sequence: CASSLDNFGGGYTF.

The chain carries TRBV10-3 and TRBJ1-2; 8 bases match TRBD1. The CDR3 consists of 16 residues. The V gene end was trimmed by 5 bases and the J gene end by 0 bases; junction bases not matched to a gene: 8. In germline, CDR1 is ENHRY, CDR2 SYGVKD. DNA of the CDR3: TGTGCCATCAGTACCTTAGGACAGGGCGCTAACTATGGCTACACCTTC. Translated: CAISTLGQGANYGYTF.

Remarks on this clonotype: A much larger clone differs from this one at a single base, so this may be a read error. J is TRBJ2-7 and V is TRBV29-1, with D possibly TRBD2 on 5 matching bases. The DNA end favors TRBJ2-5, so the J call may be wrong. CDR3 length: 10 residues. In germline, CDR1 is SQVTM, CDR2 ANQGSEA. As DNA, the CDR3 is TGCAGCGTTTGTGAGGGGACCCAGTACTTC. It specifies CSVCEGTQYF.

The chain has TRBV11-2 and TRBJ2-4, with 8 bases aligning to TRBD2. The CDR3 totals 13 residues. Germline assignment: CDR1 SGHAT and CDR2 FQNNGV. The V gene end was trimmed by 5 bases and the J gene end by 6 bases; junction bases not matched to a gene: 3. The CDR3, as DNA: TGTGCCAGCAGCCGGGGGGGCATAAACATTCAGTACTTC. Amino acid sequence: CASSRGGINIQYF.

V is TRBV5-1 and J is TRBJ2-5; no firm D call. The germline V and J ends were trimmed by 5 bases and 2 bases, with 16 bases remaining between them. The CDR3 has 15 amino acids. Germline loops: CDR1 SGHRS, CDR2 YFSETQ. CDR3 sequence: CASRTGIANQETQYF. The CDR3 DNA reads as TGCGCCAGCAGGACCGGAATCGCCAATCAAGAGACCCAGTACTTC.

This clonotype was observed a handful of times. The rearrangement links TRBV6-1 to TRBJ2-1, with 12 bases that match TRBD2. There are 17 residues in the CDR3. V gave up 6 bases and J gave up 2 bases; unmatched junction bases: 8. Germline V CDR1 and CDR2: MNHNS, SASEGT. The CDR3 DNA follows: TGTGCCAGCAGAGGACTAGCGGGGCCCTTAGCCTACAATGAGCAGTTCTTC. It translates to CASRGLAGPLAYNEQFF.

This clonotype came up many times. CDR3 sequence (DNA): TGCAGCGTTGAAGATCCCCTCACCAGGCGGGGAAGCTCCTACAATGAGCAGTTCTTC. Protein: CSVEDPLTRRGSSYNEQFF. This chain connects TRBV29-1 to TRBJ2-1; possible D gene TRBD2, 6 bases. The V end lost 0 bases, the J end lost 0 bases, and 21 bases lay between the germline ends. Germline V gives CDR1 SQVTM, CDR2 ANQGSEA. This CDR3 has 19 amino acids.

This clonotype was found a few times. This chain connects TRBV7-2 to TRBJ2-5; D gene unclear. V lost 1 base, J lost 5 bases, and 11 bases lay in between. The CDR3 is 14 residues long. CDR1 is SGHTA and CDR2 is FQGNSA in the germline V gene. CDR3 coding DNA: TGTGCCAGCAGCTTAGACTACGGATTGGAGACCCAGTACTTC. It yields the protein CASSLDYGLETQYF. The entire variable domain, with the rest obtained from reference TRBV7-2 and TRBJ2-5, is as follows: GAGVSQSPSNKVTEKGKDVELRCDPISGHTALYWYRQSLGQGLEFLIYFQGNSAPDKSGLPSDRFSAERTGGSVSTLTIQRTQQEDSAVYLCASSLDYGLETQYFGPGTRLLVL.